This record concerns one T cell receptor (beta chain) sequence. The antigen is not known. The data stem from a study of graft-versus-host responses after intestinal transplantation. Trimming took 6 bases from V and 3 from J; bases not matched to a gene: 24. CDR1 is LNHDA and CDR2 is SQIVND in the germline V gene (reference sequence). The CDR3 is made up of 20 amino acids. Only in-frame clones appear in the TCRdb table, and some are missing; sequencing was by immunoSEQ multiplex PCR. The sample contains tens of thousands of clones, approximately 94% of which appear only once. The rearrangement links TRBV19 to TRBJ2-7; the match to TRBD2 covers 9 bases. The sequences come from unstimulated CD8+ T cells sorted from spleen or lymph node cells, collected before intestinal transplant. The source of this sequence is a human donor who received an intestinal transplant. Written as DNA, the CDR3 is TGTGCCAGTAGCGGAAGGCTAGCGGGACCCCGGCCAGGTTCGCTCTACGAGCAGTACTTC. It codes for CASSGRLAGPRPGSLYEQYF.